This T cell receptor (beta chain) was documented in a study of blood T cell repertoires in COVID-19. About the research overall: PBMCs, B-cell-depleted T cells, or T cells provided the cDNA or gDNA that made up the material.

The CDR3 is 14 amino acids. V was clipped by 5 bases and J by 1 base, with 12 bases between them. Germline-derived CDR1 and CDR2 are SGHRS and YFSETQ. Assay used: immunoSEQ multiplex PCR; TCRdb lists only in-frame clones, some missing. The sample carries about 140,000 clones, less than 90% recorded once. The TCR comes from a human donor with COVID-19, enrolled during active disease. The donor label of this sample is uncertain. The chain carries TRBV5-1 and TRBJ1-1; no clear D. The sample taken for sequencing was peripheral blood. This CDR3 reads CASRALLPNTEAFF. CDR3 DNA: TGCGCCAGCAGAGCCTTACTTCCGAACACTGAAGCTTTCTTT.